The 16 T cell receptor beta chains reported below all come from one sample, sequenced in a study of identical twins. TCRdb passed the 5' RACE reads through MiXCR, listing each CDR3 protein once. The table lists 640,000 or so distinct CDR3 sequences, 5.5% to 6.5% of them singletons, with around 1.7% in the top ten. The sequenced sample consisted of naive T cells sorted from blood. The receptors were gathered from a man younger than 35 in good health.

This sequence joins TRBV9 and TRBJ2-7; D is unclear. Looked up from germline, CDR1 is SGDLS and CDR2 is YYNGEE. Trimming took 4 bases from V and 1 from J, leaving 9 bases between them. The CDR3 sequence is 13 residues long. This CDR3 is CASSSAKSYEQYF. CDR3 nucleotides: TGTGCCAGCAGCTCGGCGAAATCCTACGAGCAGTACTTC.

The rearrangement joins TRBV5-1 to TRBJ2-5; TRBD1 agrees at 9 bases. This CDR3 region has 15 residues. Germline CDR1 SGHRS, CDR2 YFSETQ. The J segment lost 5 bases and the V segment lost 2 bases, leaving 7 bases of the junction unmatched. CDR3 sequence (DNA): TGCGCCAGCAGCTTCACCGGGACAGGGCTTGAGACCCAGTACTTC. As protein: CASSFTGTGLETQYF. Combining the CDR3 with reference TRBV5-1 and TRBJ2-5 gives the whole variable domain KAGVTQTPRYLIKTRGQQVTLSCSPISGHRSVSWYQQTPGQGLQFLFEYFSETQRNKGNFPGRFSGRQFSNSRSEMNVSTLELGDSALYLCASSFTGTGLETQYFGPGTRLLVL.

The chain carries TRBV24-1 and TRBJ2-2; maybe TRBD1 (6 bases). Looked up from germline, CDR1 is KGHDR and CDR2 is SFDVKD. This CDR3 is 17 amino acids long. Trimming took off 3 bases at V and 2 bases at J, with 15 bases between the two ends. In DNA form, the CDR3 reads TGTGCCACCAGTGATCCCCTCCGGGACACCAACACCGGGGAGCTGTTTTTT. This encodes CATSDPLRDTNTGELFF.

This clonotype was counted ten times or more. V is TRBV5-1 and J is TRBJ1-4; 7 bases are shared with TRBD1. J was trimmed by 0 bases and V by 4 bases; bases with no gene match: 3. Germline-derived CDR1 and CDR2 are SGHRS and YFSETQ. The CDR3 runs 15 residues. The CDR3, as DNA: TGCGCCAGCAGCAGTGGACAGGCAACTAATGAAAAACTGTTTTTT. Its translation is CASSSGQATNEKLFF.

This clonotype came up many times. The V and J genes are TRBV7-9 and TRBJ2-5, with D possibly being TRBD1 (5 bases). The ends were cut back, 3 bases at V and 1 base at J, with 9 bases in the middle. CDR3 length equals 14 residues. Germline V gives CDR1 SEHNR, CDR2 FQNEAQ (reference sequence). The CDR3, as DNA: TGTGCCAGCAGCTTTAACAGGTCCCAAGAGACCCAGTACTTC. Translating it yields CASSFNRSQETQYF.

This clonotype has a count of ten or more. The chain has TRBV4-3 and TRBJ2-7, with D possibly TRBD1 on 5 matching bases. Trimming took 0 bases from V and 4 from J, leaving 13 bases between them. The CDR3 sequence is 15 residues long. CDR1 is LGHNA and CDR2 is YSLEER in the germline V gene. The CDR3: CASSQEGRDAYEQYF. The DNA for the CDR3 is TGCGCCAGCAGCCAAGAAGGCAGGGATGCGTACGAGCAGTACTTC.

This clonotype occurred a few times. The J gene is TRBJ2-7, the V gene TRBV11-2, with a weak D call TRBD2 (5 bases). Germline loops: CDR1 SGHAT, CDR2 FQNNGV. There are 19 residues in the CDR3. Trimming pared 2 bases from V and 0 bases from J, leaving 23 bases between. CDR3 region: CASSLKEDGDYRSSYEQYV. The CDR3 nucleotides read TGTGCCAGCAGCTTAAAGGAGGACGGAGACTATCGGTCCTCCTACGAGCAGTACGTC.

This chain connects TRBV30 to TRBJ1-2; 8 bases are a match to TRBD1. The J segment lost 7 bases and the V segment lost 5 bases, leaving 3 bases of the junction unmatched. The CDR3 loop spans 11 amino acids. Germline CDR1 reads GTSNPN; CDR2 reads SVGIG (reference sequence). CDR3 bases: TGTGCCTGGGCGGACAGGGTTGGCTACACCTTC. Translating it yields CAWADRVGYTF.

In its sample, this clonotype was seen many times. The rearrangement joins TRBV12-3 or TRBV12-4 to TRBJ2-7; D possibly corresponds to TRBD2 (6 bases). Trimming left V 3 bases short and J 3 bases short, with 9 bases between. CDR3 length equals 13 residues. This chain's CDR3 is CASSFLGGYEQYF. CDR3 sequence (DNA): TGTGCCAGCAGTTTTTTGGGGGGCTACGAGCAGTACTTC.

The chain links TRBV5-5 to TRBJ1-2; a possible D gene is TRBD1 (5 bases). From germline, CDR1 is SGHKS and CDR2 YYEKEE (reference sequence). CDR3 length: 13 residues. Between the trimmed V and J ends, which lost 2 bases and 6 bases, there was a span of 11 bases. The CDR3 protein is CASSLLRGNGYTF. CDR3 DNA sequence: TGTGCCAGCAGCTTATTGAGGGGCAATGGCTACACCTTC. The complete variable domain, with remaining parts taken from reference TRBV5-5 and TRBJ1-2, reads DAGVTQSPTHLIKTRGQQVTLRCSPISGHKSVSWYQQVLGQGPQFIFQYYEKEERGRGNFPDRFSARQFPNYSSELNVNALLLGDSALYLCASSLLRGNGYTFGSGTRLTVV.

This clonotype was counted a few times. V gene TRBV7-3 combines with J gene TRBJ2-3; D gene ambiguous. V lost 2 bases to trimming and J lost 0 bases, with 15 bases between them. The CDR3 contains 17 residues. Germline V lookup: CDR1 SGHTA, CDR2 FQGTGA. The CDR3 loop is CASSLGSQLPSTDTQYF. For the CDR3, the DNA is TGTGCCAGCAGCTTAGGGTCTCAGCTCCCTAGCACAGATACGCAGTATTTT. Based on the CDR3 plus reference TRBV7-3 and TRBJ2-3, the full variable domain is GAGVSQTPSNKVTEKGKYVELRCDPISGHTALYWYRQSLGQGPEFLIYFQGTGAADDSGLPNDRFFAVRPEGSVSTLKIQRTERGDSAVYLCASSLGSQLPSTDTQYFGPGTRLTVL.

This clonotype has just a few counts. The rearrangement links TRBV6-2 or TRBV6-3 to TRBJ2-7; D is possibly TRBD2 (5 bases). V was clipped by 8 bases and J by 3 bases, with 11 bases between them. The length of the CDR3 is 12 residues. CDR1 is MNHEY, CDR2 SVGEGT, per germline. The DNA of the CDR3 is TGTGCCAGCTCCTGGGGAGACTACGAGCAGTACGTC. It specifies CASSWGDYEQYV.

This clonotype came up many times. V is TRBV20-1 and J is TRBJ2-7; 10 bases fit TRBD2. The ends lost 5 bases at V and 3 bases at J; junction bases unmatched: 13. CDR3 length: 16 residues. Germline V gene lookup returns CDR1 DFQATT and CDR2 SNEGSKA (reference sequence). Here the CDR3 DNA reads TGCAGTGCTTTCCCCGGGGCTAGCGGGAGAATCTACGAGCAGTACTTC. Residues: CSAFPGASGRIYEQYF.

In its sample, this clonotype was seen many times. This chain uses TRBV4-1 with TRBJ1-5; 7 bases align to TRBD1. This CDR3 has 15 residues. The V gene's germline CDR1 is MGHRA and CDR2 YSYEKL. Trimming at V came to 1 base and at J to 5 bases, leaving 5 bases not matched to a gene. In DNA, the CDR3 is TGCGCCAGCAGCCAAGGGCAGGGGGGGGATCAGCCCCAGCATTTT. Translation gives CASSQGQGGDQPQHF.

This chain connects TRBV20-1 to TRBJ2-3; possibly TRBD2 for D (5 bases). The CDR3 spans 15 residues. From germline, CDR1 is DFQATT and CDR2 SNEGSKA (reference sequence). V shed 0 bases and J shed 3 bases, with 13 bases lying between them. DNA of the CDR3: TGCAGTGCTAGAGATTCCAGGACTTCGACAGATACGCAGTATTTT. It yields the protein CSARDSRTSTDTQYF.

This clonotype has more than one count but fewer than ten. This chain connects TRBV13 to TRBJ2-1; TRBD2 matches at 8 bases. CDR1 and CDR2 from the germline V gene are PRHDT and FYEKMQ (reference sequence). The CDR3 has 16 amino acids. Trimming removed 5 bases from V and 4 bases from J; junction bases left unmatched: 10. The CDR3 coding sequence is TGTGCCAGCAGCGCTACATCTAGCGGGCCATACAATGAGCAGTTCTTC. As protein: CASSATSSGPYNEQFF.